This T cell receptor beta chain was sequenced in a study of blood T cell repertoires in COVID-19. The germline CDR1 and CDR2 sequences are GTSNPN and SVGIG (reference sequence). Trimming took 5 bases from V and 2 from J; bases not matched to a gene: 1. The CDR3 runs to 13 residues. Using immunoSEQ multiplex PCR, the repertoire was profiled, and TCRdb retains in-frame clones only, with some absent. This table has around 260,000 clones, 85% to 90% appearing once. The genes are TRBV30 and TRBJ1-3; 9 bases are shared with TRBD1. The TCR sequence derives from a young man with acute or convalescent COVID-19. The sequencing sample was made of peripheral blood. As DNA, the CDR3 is TGTGCCTGGGGGACAGGGACTGGAAACACCATATATTTT. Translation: CAWGTGTGNTIYF.